These T cell receptor beta chains were read from a single sample in a study of liver allograft versus peripheral blood T cells. MiXCR, applied by TCRdb to the reads, yields one record per CDR3 protein. The table lists about 15,000 distinct CDR3 sequences, more than 20% of them singletons. Every receptor here comes from a human patient who had a liver transplant. The graft donor may have given rise to some T cells. Both conserved end residues are part of each CDR3. Each record gives: clone size, D gene, J gene, V gene, CDR3 protein, CDR3 DNA. D genes are given only for firm matches. Size is omitted from some rows. Given values are once, few, many or a class for expanded clones.

NA,TRBD1,TRBJ1-3,TRBV6-6,CASSYTTGAYSGNTIYF,TGTGCCAGCAGTTACACAACAGGGGCTTACTCTGGAAACACCATATATTTT
medium-sized,NA,TRBJ1-2,TRBV19,CATRWSPGNYGYTF,TGTGCCACTCGATGGAGTCCTGGGAACTATGGCTACACCTTC
few,TRBD1,TRBJ2-6,TRBV10-3,CASDGTGSTSGANVLTF,TGTGCCTCCGACGGGACAGGGAGTACGTCTGGGGCCAACGTCCTGACTTTC
many,TRBD1,TRBJ1-1,TRBV6-5,CASSYDPGGNTEAFF,TGTGCCAGCAGTTACGACCCAGGGGGGAACACTGAAGCTTTCTTT
NA,NA,TRBJ1-4,TRBV20-1,CSARVRGGEKLVF,TGCAGTGCTAGAGTACGGGGGGGTGAAAAACTGGTTTTT
medium-sized,NA,TRBJ1-1,TRBV19,CASSQGGGYNTEAFF,TGTGCCAGTAGTCAAGGGGGGGGGTATAACACTGAAGCTTTCTTT
few,TRBD1,TRBJ2-7,TRBV18,CASSSQGDRVSYEQYF,TGTGCCAGCTCTTCGCAAGGGGACAGAGTTTCCTACGAGCAGTACTTC
medium-sized,NA,TRBJ1-1,TRBV6-2/TRBV6-3,CASSLGTEAFF,TGTGCCAGCAGTCTGGGGACTGAAGCTTTCTTT
many,NA,TRBJ2-7,TRBV7-2,CASSLEVGEQYF,TGTGCCAGCAGCTTAGAAGTTGGCGAGCAGTACTTC
few,NA,TRBJ1-2,TRBV12-3/TRBV12-4,CASSFLRAITF,TGTGCCAGCAGTTTTCTACGTGCGATCACCTTC
medium-sized,TRBD1,TRBJ1-1,TRBV6-6,CASRRGRGQLNTEAFF,TGTGCCAGCAGGCGGGGGAGGGGACAGTTGAACACTGAAGCTTTCTTT
medium-sized,TRBD1,TRBJ1-2,TRBV19,CACARTGDRYGYTF,TGTGCCTGCGCCCGGACAGGGGATCGCTATGGCTACACCTTC
medium-sized,NA,TRBJ1-2,TRBV5-4,CASSQDLTGYGYTF,TGTGCCAGCAGCCAGGATCTAACAGGCTATGGCTACACCTTC
medium-sized,NA,TRBJ2-2,TRBV6-6,CASRHIRSGGSTGNTGELFF,TGTGCCAGCAGACATATCCGTAGTGGGGGCTCCACTGGGAACACCGGGGAGCTGTTTTTT
NA,NA,TRBJ1-2,TRBV30,CAWSAQGPSYGYTF,TGTGCCTGGAGTGCTCAGGGGCCAAGCTATGGCTACACCTTC
NA,NA,TRBJ1-5,TRBV10-3,CAIRGDNQPQHF,TGTGCCATCAGGGGAGACAATCAGCCCCAGCATTTT
many,NA,TRBJ1-5,TRBV6-1,CASSSWGGLANQPQHF,TGTGCCAGCAGCTCCTGGGGCGGCCTAGCAAATCAGCCCCAGCATTTT
NA,TRBD2,TRBJ2-1,TRBV20-1,CSANAGVSYNEQFF,TGCAGTGCTAATGCGGGGGTTTCCTACAATGAGCAGTTCTTC
NA,NA,TRBJ1-1,TRBV12-5,CASGFRGGTTEAFF,TGTGCTAGTGGGTTCCGAGGGGGGACCACTGAAGCTTTCTTT
many,TRBD2,TRBJ2-7,TRBV6-6,CASSRGLAGYEQYF,TGTGCCAGCAGTAGGGGACTAGCGGGATACGAGCAGTACTTC
medium-sized,NA,TRBJ1-2,TRBV18,CASSPLQGAYGYTF,TGTGCCAGCTCACCACTGCAGGGAGCCTATGGCTACACCTTC
many,NA,TRBJ1-2,TRBV6-5,CASSYVRASDGYTF,TGTGCCAGCAGTTACGTACGGGCCTCGGATGGCTACACCTTC
medium-sized,NA,TRBJ1-1,TRBV6-2/TRBV6-3,CASSYSRGSTEAFF,TGTGCCAGCAGTTACTCGAGGGGGAGCACTGAAGCTTTCTTT
medium-sized,TRBD1,TRBJ1-5,TRBV6-5,CASRRGTGFASQPQHF,TGTGCCAGCAGACGCGGGACAGGGTTCGCCAGTCAGCCCCAGCATTTT
NA,TRBD1,TRBJ1-3,TRBV10-3,CAITPDREGNTIYF,TGTGCCATCACCCCAGACAGGGAGGGAAACACCATATATTTT
NA,NA,TRBJ1-5,TRBV19,CASSIGNQPQHF,TGTGCCAGTAGTATAGGCAATCAGCCCCAGCATTTT
NA,NA,TRBJ1-1,TRBV18,CASSWDVQGWTEAFF,TGTGCCAGCTCCTGGGACGTTCAGGGATGGACTGAAGCTTTCTTT
NA,NA,TRBJ1-1,TRBV20-1,CSAAGSTEAFF,TGCAGTGCAGCAGGGTCAACTGAAGCTTTCTTT
NA,TRBD2,TRBJ2-6,TRBV5-4,CASSLGGGSSGANVLTF,TGTGCCAGCAGCTTGGGGGGGGGGTCTTCTGGGGCCAACGTCCTGACTTTC
many,NA,TRBJ2-2,TRBV6-5,CASSYSNNPGELFF,TGTGCCAGCAGTTACTCGAACAACCCCGGGGAGCTGTTTTTT
NA,NA,TRBJ1-2,TRBV12-3/TRBV12-4,CASVQGSGANYGYTF,TGTGCCAGCGTCCAAGGGTCAGGGGCTAACTATGGCTACACCTTC
few,NA,TRBJ1-3,TRBV6-5,CASSYYRTTSPIYF,TGTGCCAGCAGTTACTATAGGACAACCTCCCCCATATATTTT
few,TRBD1,TRBJ1-5,TRBV12-3/TRBV12-4,CASSSQGEQPQHF,TGTGCCAGCAGTTCCCAGGGGGAGCAGCCCCAGCATTTT
medium-sized,TRBD1,TRBJ1-3,TRBV10-3,CAISPDRDGNTIYF,TGTGCCATCAGCCCGGACAGGGATGGAAACACCATATATTTT
NA,NA,TRBJ2-3,TRBV30,CAWSPTTLGNTQYF,TGTGCCTGGAGTCCTACTACTCTGGGGAATACGCAGTATTTT
NA,NA,TRBJ1-6,TRBV7-2,CASSLMTVPDSPLHF,TGTGCCAGCAGCTTGATGACAGTCCCAGATTCACCCCTCCACTTT
medium-sized,NA,TRBJ1-6,TRBV10-3,CAIKVSGDSPLHF,TGTGCCATCAAAGTAAGCGGGGATTCACCCCTCCACTTT
few,TRBD2,TRBJ2-7,TRBV5-4,CASSRANSGGAYEQYF,TGTGCCAGCAGCCGGGCGAATAGCGGGGGGGCCTACGAGCAGTACTTC
NA,NA,TRBJ1-4,TRBV2,CASSGAAGDALSTNEKLFF,TGTGCCAGCAGTGGAGCGGCAGGGGACGCTCTCTCAACTAATGAAAAACTGTTTTTT
NA,NA,TRBJ1-2,TRBV7-2,CASSLRSDPLSGYTF,TGTGCCAGCAGCTTACGGTCGGACCCCCTCTCTGGCTACACCTTC
NA,NA,TRBJ1-5,TRBV20-1,CSGRGDGNQPQHF,TGCAGTGGTAGAGGGGATGGCAATCAGCCCCAGCATTTT
medium-sized,NA,TRBJ1-4,TRBV7-9,CASSLAGDGNEKLFF,TGTGCCAGCAGCTTAGCGGGGGACGGTAATGAAAAACTGTTTTTT
few,TRBD1,TRBJ1-2,TRBV6-6,CASSLPPGQAAGYTF,TGTGCCAGCAGTCTCCCTCCCGGACAGGCGGCTGGCTACACCTTC
medium-sized,TRBD1,TRBJ1-4,TRBV18,CASSLPGQGRAEKLFF,TGTGCCAGCTCACTCCCGGGACAGGGCAGGGCTGAAAAACTGTTTTTT
many,TRBD1,TRBJ1-2,TRBV27,CASSLSRGNYGYTF,TGTGCCAGCAGTTTATCCAGGGGGAACTATGGCTACACCTTC
NA,NA,TRBJ1-4,TRBV18,CASSRGVDATNEKLFF,TGTGCCAGCTCACGGGGGGTAGATGCAACTAATGAAAAACTGTTTTTT
medium-sized,TRBD1,TRBJ1-4,TRBV19,CASTGTALPGEVFF,TGTGCCAGTACCGGGACAGCCCTACCGGGGGAGGTGTTTTTT
medium-sized,TRBD1,TRBJ1-5,TRBV6-1,CASTDPLRTGKPQHF,TGTGCCAGCACCGACCCCCTCCGGACAGGGAAGCCCCAGCATTTT